The clone carrying this T cell receptor (beta chain) was seen a few times. Produced via immunoSEQ multiplex PCR; TCRdb's table is partial and in-frame only. The table lists about 32,000 clones, 75% to 90% of them singletons. The V gene's germline CDR1 is KGHSH and CDR2 LQKENI. V lost 6 bases and J lost 7; bases outside the gene matches: 8. This CDR3 is 13 amino acids long. This sample is part of a study of preoperative IRX-2 immunotherapy in early breast cancer. Stated treatment: preoperative locoregional IRX-2 cytokine immunotherapy. Material: lymph node tissue, obtained from a patient treated with IRX-2 immunotherapy. This sequence originates from a human donor with breast cancer. The J gene is TRBJ1-1, the V gene TRBV18; 7 bases map to TRBD1. The CDR3 sequence: CASSVGQQNEAFF. In DNA, the CDR3 is TGTGCCAGCTCCGTGGGACAGCAGAATGAAGCTTTCTTT.